Each of the 20 T cell receptor beta chains below was sequenced from the same sample in a study of blood T cell repertoires in COVID-19. TCRdb's table, derived via immunoSEQ multiplex PCR, lists solely in-frame clones and lacks some. The sample lists 110,000 or so clones, roughly 80% occurring once. Input material: peripheral blood. Every receptor here comes from a man between 50 and 59 years old with acute or convalescent COVID-19.

For the CDR3, the DNA is TGCGCCAGCAGCGATCGACAGGGGGCCTCTGGCTACACCTTC. Translating gives CASSDRQGASGYTF. The chain carries TRBV5-1 and TRBJ1-2; TRBD1 aligns across 10 bases. Germline V lookup: CDR1 SGHRS, CDR2 YFSETQ. CDR3 length: 14 amino acids. After removal of 4 bases from V and 7 bases from J, the junction contained 7 bases not matched to a gene.

The V gene is TRBV30, the J gene TRBJ1-2; D call uncertain. CDR3 size: 13 residues. Germline V gives CDR1 GTSNPN, CDR2 SVGIG (reference sequence). Between the trimmed V and J ends, which lost 5 bases and 2 bases, there was a span of 12 bases. For the CDR3, the DNA is TGTGCCTGGTCTCCGGGAACAAACTATGGCTACACCTTC. Its translation is CAWSPGTNYGYTF.

The chain uses TRBV5-1 and TRBJ2-5, with TRBD2 identical over 8 bases. The CDR3 loop spans 14 amino acids. Germline lookup yields CDR1 SGHRS and CDR2 YFSETQ. J lost 3 bases, V lost 0 bases, and 1 base had no gene match. CDR3 DNA sequence: TGCGCCAGCAGCTTGGTTAGCGGGGAAGAGACCCAGTACTTC. Translated: CASSLVSGEETQYF.

The J gene is TRBJ1-5, the V gene TRBV19; D ambiguous. Trimming cost V 3 bases and J 2 bases, with 11 bases left between them. The CDR3 extends over 15 amino acids. The germline gives CDR1 LNHDA, CDR2 SQIVND (reference sequence). For the CDR3, the DNA is TGTGCCAGTAGTATCTACGGGTGGCGCAATCAGCCCCAGCATTTT. As protein: CASSIYGWRNQPQHF.

Here the CDR3 reads CASSDIGTTYNEQFF. CDR3 DNA sequence: TGTGCCAGCAGTGATATAGGGACTACCTACAATGAGCAGTTCTTC. J is TRBJ2-1 and V is TRBV6-1; TRBD2 matches at 7 bases. The CDR3 length is 15 residues. CDR1 is MNHNS, CDR2 SASEGT, per germline. Trimming took 3 bases from V and 2 from J; bases not matched to a gene: 4.

The chain links TRBV6-5 to TRBJ1-4, with D maybe TRBD1 (6 bases). CDR3 length equals 15 residues. Trimming left V 11 bases short and J 0 bases short, with 16 bases between. Germline CDR1 MNHEY, CDR2 SVGAGI. The CDR3 loop reads CAVKGGLATNEKLFF. DNA of the CDR3: TGTGCCGTCAAGGGGGGGCTTGCAACTAATGAAAAACTGTTTTTT.

Note on this clone: At the DNA level, this CDR3 is encoded by other sequences in the same sample as well. The V call is TRBV2, the J call TRBJ1-5, with 8 bases lining up with TRBD1. The CDR3 is 14 residues long. Germline V gene lookup returns CDR1 SNHLY and CDR2 FYNNEI. V lost 4 bases, J lost 4 bases, and 3 bases stayed unmatched. CDR3 in amino acids: CASSGQGRNQPQHF. In DNA, the CDR3 is TGTGCCAGCAGTGGACAGGGGAGGAATCAGCCCCAGCATTTT.

For the CDR3, the DNA is TGTGCCAGCAGATCGACAGGGGGCTCTAATTCACCCCTCCACTTT. Translated: CASRSTGGSNSPLHF. J is TRBJ1-6 and V is TRBV2; TRBD1 agrees at 10 bases. The CDR3 totals 15 residues. V lost 6 bases to trimming and J lost 6 bases; unmatched junction nucleotides: 5. The germline V gene has CDR1 SNHLY and CDR2 FYNNEI.

The chain links TRBV9 to TRBJ1-2; a weak D match, TRBD1 (6 bases). Germline values: CDR1 SGDLS, CDR2 YYNGEE. V shed 4 bases and J shed 4 bases, with 14 bases lying between them. The CDR3 is made up of 14 amino acids. This chain's CDR3 is CASSTPTGVYGYTF. DNA of the CDR3: TGTGCCAGCAGCACCCCGACAGGAGTCTATGGCTACACCTTC.

The count of this clone is one. This sequence joins TRBV5-1 and TRBJ1-4; the D is unclear. Trimming cost V 0 bases and J 4 bases, with 7 bases left between them. Per the germline V gene, CDR1 is SGHRS and CDR2 is YFSETQ. The CDR3 consists of 14 residues. In DNA form, the CDR3 reads TGCGCCAGCAGCTTGGATCAGAATAATGAAAAACTGTTTTTT. Its translation is CASSLDQNNEKLFF.

The J gene is TRBJ1-2, the V gene TRBV4-1; no clear D gene. Trimming removed 0 bases at V and 1 base at J, with 15 bases between. The length of the CDR3 is 17 residues. Germline-derived CDR1 and CDR2 are MGHRA and YSYEKL. CDR3 loop: CASSQEQTAPFNYGYTF. CDR3 DNA: TGCGCCAGCAGCCAAGAGCAAACAGCTCCTTTTAACTATGGCTACACCTTC.

V usage is TRBV6-6 and J usage is TRBJ1-1, with a weak D call TRBD1 (5 bases). Germline V lookup: CDR1 MNHNY, CDR2 SVGAGI (reference sequence). The CDR3 runs to 16 residues. The ends were cut back, 5 bases at V and 3 bases at J, with 19 bases in the middle. CDR3 region: CASSHPGGGVDTEAFF. The CDR3, as DNA: TGTGCCAGCAGTCACCCCGGTGGAGGGGTTGACACTGAAGCTTTCTTT.

This chain joins TRBV29-1 and TRBJ2-7; perhaps TRBD1 as D (6 bases). The CDR3 has 11 amino acids. V was trimmed by 4 bases and J by 4 bases, leaving 8 bases between them. Germline assignment: CDR1 SQVTM and CDR2 ANQGSEA. CDR3 in DNA: TGCAGCGTTGTCAGGGGTTACGAGCAGTACTTC. Its translation is CSVVRGYEQYF.

This clone was detected a few times. This chain joins TRBV5-1 and TRBJ2-7; TRBD2 is a possible D gene (6 bases). Germline lookup yields CDR1 SGHRS and CDR2 YFSETQ. The CDR3 loop spans 14 amino acids. V lost 7 bases and J lost 2, with 16 bases in between. The CDR3 coding sequence is TGCGCCAGCGGTGCCGGGACTGAGGCCTACGAGCAGTACTTC. As protein: CASGAGTEAYEQYF.

V gene TRBV7-2 combines with J gene TRBJ1-2; no definite D call. The CDR3 extends over 13 amino acids. V shed 7 bases and J shed 1 base, with 10 bases lying between them. CDR1 is SGHTA, CDR2 FQGNSA, per germline. Here the CDR3 DNA reads TGTGCCAGCACCATCAGTTTTAACTATGGCTACACCTTC. Protein sequence: CASTISFNYGYTF.

The CDR3 loop is CASSSPLFPQGGDGYTF. Written as DNA, the CDR3 is TGTGCCAGCAGCTCCCCCCTCTTTCCTCAGGGGGGAGATGGCTACACCTTC. This chain connects TRBV5-4 to TRBJ1-2, with 7 bases lining up with TRBD1. The CDR3 is 17 residues long. V lost 3 bases and J lost 6; bases outside the gene matches: 17. Germline assignment: CDR1 SGHNT and CDR2 YYREEE (reference sequence). The entire variable domain, with the rest obtained from reference TRBV5-4 and TRBJ1-2, is as follows: ETGVTQSPTHLIKTRGQQVTLRCSSQSGHNTVSWYQQALGQGPQFIFQYYREEENGRGNFPPRFSGLQFPNYSSELNVNALELDDSALYLCASSSPLFPQGGDGYTFGSGTRLTVV.

The J gene is TRBJ2-7, the V gene TRBV6-1; D gene ambiguous. V was shortened by 2 bases and J by 0 bases, with 8 bases between the two germline ends. This CDR3 region has 14 residues. CDR1 MNHNS and CDR2 SASEGT come from the germline V gene. CDR3 in DNA: TGTGCCAGCAGTGAAAGCTTTTTCTCCTACGAGCAGTACTTC. It specifies CASSESFFSYEQYF.

This chain uses TRBV2 with TRBJ1-1; 12 bases are a match to TRBD1. This CDR3 comprises 14 residues. V dropped 5 bases and J dropped 9; count of bases not matched to a gene: 7. CDR1 SNHLY and CDR2 FYNNEI come from the germline V gene. CDR3 DNA sequence: TGTGCCAGCAGTAACCGGGGACAGGGGGCCAAAGCTTTCTTT. This translates into CASSNRGQGAKAFF.

CDR3 sequence reads: CASSLGTSKEDTQYF. Written as DNA, the CDR3 is TGTGCCAGCAGTTTAGGGACTAGCAAGGAGGATACGCAGTATTTT. The V call is TRBV28, the J call TRBJ2-3, with 9 positions matching TRBD2. Trimming took 2 bases from V and 6 from J; bases not matched to a gene: 6. This CDR3 has 15 residues. CDR1 is MDHEN and CDR2 is SYDVKM in the germline V gene. The variable domain in full, with the rest retrieved from reference TRBV28 and TRBJ2-3, is DVKVTQSSRYLVKRTGEKVFLECVQDMDHENMFWYRQDPGLGLRLIYFSYDVKMKEKGDIPEGYSVSREKKERFSLILESASTNQTSMYLCASSLGTSKEDTQYFGPGTRLTVL.

This clone was counted between two and nine times. The chain joins TRBV6-2 or TRBV6-3 to TRBJ2-6; 9 bases are shared with TRBD1. This CDR3 is 16 amino acids long. Germline V CDR1 and CDR2: MNHEY, SVGEGT. V was pared by 5 bases and J by 2 bases, with 4 bases of the junction left unmatched. The CDR3 DNA reads as TGTGCCAGCAGTGGGACAGGGTTCCCTGGGGCCAACGTCCTGACTTTC. Translation gives CASSGTGFPGANVLTF.